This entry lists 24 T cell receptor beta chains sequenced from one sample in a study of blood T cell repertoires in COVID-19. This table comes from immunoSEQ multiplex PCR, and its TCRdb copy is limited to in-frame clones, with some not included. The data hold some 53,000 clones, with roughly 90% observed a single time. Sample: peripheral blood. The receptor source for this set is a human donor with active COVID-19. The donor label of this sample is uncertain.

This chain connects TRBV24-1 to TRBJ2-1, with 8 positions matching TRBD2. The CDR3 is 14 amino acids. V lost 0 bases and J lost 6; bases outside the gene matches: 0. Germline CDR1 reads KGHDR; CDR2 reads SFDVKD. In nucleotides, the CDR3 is TGTGCCACCAGTGATTTGCGGGGGGGCAATGAGCAGTTCTTC. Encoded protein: CATSDLRGGNEQFF.

The CDR3 sequence: CASSRLASYEQYF. In DNA, the CDR3 is TGTGCCAGCAGCCGCTTGGCTTCCTACGAGCAGTACTTC. This rearrangement joins TRBV3-1 (or the pseudogene TRBV3-2) to TRBJ2-7; D gene unclear. Per the germline V gene, CDR1 is LGHDT and CDR2 is YNNKEL (reference sequence). V lost 4 bases, J lost 1 base, and 8 bases lay in between. CDR3 length: 13 residues.

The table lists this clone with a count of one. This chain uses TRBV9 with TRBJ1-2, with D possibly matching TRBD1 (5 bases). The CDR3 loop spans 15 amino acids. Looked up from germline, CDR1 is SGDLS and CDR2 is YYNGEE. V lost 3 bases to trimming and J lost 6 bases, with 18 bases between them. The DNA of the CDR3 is TGTGCCAGCAGCGCCCAGGGAACCCGTCCAAATGGCTACACCTTC. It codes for CASSAQGTRPNGYTF. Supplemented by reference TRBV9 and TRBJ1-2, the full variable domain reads DSGVTQTPKHLITATGQRVTLRCSPRSGDLSVYWYQQSLDQGLQFLIQYYNGEERAKGNILERFSAQQFPDLHSELNLSSLELGDSALYFCASSAQGTRPNGYTFGSGTRLTVV.

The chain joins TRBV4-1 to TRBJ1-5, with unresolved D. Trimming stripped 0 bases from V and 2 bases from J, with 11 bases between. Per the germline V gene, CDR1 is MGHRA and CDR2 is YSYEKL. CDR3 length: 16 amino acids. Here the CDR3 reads CASSQETGRRNQPQHF. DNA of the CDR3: TGCGCCAGCAGCCAAGAGACCGGGAGACGCAATCAGCCCCAGCATTTT.

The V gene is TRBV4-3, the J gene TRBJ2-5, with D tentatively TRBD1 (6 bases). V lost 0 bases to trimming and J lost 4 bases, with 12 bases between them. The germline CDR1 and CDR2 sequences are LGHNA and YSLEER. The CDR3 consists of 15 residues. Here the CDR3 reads CASSQDQADRETQYF. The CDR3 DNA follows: TGCGCCAGCAGCCAAGATCAAGCGGACAGAGAGACCCAGTACTTC.

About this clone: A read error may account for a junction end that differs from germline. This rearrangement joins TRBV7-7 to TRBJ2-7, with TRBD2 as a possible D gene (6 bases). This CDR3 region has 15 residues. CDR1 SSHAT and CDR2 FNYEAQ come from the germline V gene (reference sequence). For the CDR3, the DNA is TGTGCTAGCAGCTTAGCGTCGGGCGGGACCTACGAGCAGTACTTC. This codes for CASSLASGGTYEQYF.

The CDR3 bases are TGTGCCAGCAGAAACAGGGGGCTCGTCTCCTACGAGCAGTACTTC. This translates into CASRNRGLVSYEQYF. The rearrangement links TRBV28 to TRBJ2-7, with 9 bases fitting TRBD1. Looked up from germline, CDR1 is MDHEN and CDR2 is SYDVKM. The CDR3 sequence is 15 residues long. The J segment lost 0 bases and the V segment lost 6 bases, leaving 6 bases of the junction unmatched. Filled out from reference TRBV28 and TRBJ2-7, the complete variable domain reads DVKVTQSSRYLVKRTGEKVFLECVQDMDHENMFWYRQDPGLGLRLIYFSYDVKMKEKGDIPEGYSVSREKKERFSLILESASTNQTSMYLCASRNRGLVSYEQYFGPGTRLTVT.

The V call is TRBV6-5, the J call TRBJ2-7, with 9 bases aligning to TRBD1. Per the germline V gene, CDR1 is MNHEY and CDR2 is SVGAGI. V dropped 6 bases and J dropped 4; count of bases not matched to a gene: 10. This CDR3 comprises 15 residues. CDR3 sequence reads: CASRRLRDRVYEQYF. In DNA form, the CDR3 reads TGTGCCAGCAGACGACTCCGGGACAGGGTTTACGAGCAGTACTTC.

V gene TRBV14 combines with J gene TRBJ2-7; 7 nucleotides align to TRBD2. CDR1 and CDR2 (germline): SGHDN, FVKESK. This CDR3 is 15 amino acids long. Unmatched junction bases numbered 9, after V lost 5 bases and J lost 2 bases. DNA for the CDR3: TGTGCCAGCAGCTTACCTTCCGCGGGGGCCTACGAGCAGTACTTC. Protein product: CASSLPSAGAYEQYF.

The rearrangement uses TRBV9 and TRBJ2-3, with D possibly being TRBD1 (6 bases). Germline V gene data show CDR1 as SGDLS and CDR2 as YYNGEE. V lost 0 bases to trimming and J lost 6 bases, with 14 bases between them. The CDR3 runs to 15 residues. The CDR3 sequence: CASSVGGTTGDTQYF. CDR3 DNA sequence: TGTGCCAGCAGCGTAGGAGGAACCACAGGGGATACGCAGTATTTT.

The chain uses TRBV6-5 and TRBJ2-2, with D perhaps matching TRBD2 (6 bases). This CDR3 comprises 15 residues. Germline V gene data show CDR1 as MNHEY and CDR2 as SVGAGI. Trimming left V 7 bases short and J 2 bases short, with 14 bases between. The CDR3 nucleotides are TGTGCCAGCACCTTCGGGACTCGTAACACCGGGGAGCTGTTTTTT. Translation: CASTFGTRNTGELFF.

CDR3 sequence reads: CATHGQGGTEAFF. The CDR3 DNA reads TGTGCCACCCACGGACAGGGTGGAACTGAAGCTTTCTTT. The chain employs TRBV6-6 and TRBJ1-1; 8 positions match TRBD1. J lost 5 bases, V lost 10 bases, and 9 bases had no gene match. The germline gives CDR1 MNHNY, CDR2 SVGAGI (reference sequence). This CDR3 has 13 residues.

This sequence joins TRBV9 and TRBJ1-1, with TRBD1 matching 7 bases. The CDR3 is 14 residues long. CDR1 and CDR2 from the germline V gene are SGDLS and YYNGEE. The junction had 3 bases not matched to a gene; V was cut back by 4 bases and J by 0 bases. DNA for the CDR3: TGTGCCAGCAGCCCGACAGGGCTGAACACTGAAGCTTTCTTT. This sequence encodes CASSPTGLNTEAFF.

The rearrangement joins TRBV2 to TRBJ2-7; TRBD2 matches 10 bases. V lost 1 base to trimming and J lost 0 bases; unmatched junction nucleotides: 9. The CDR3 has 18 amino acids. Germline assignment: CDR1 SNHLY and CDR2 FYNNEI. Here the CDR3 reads CASSEVAGGLIISYEQYF. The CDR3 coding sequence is TGTGCCAGCAGTGAAGTAGCGGGGGGCCTCATCATCTCCTACGAGCAGTACTTC.

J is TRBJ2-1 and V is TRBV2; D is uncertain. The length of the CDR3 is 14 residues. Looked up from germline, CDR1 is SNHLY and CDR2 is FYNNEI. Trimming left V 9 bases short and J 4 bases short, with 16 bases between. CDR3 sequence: CASKTQISYNEQFF. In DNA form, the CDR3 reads TGTGCCAGTAAGACTCAGATAAGTTACAATGAGCAGTTCTTC.

CDR3 coding DNA: TGTGCCAGCAGCTTTGCCAGATTGAACACTGAAGCTTTCTTT. It codes for CASSFARLNTEAFF. This chain joins TRBV5-5 and TRBJ1-1; D is ambiguous. CDR3 size: 14 residues. Germline CDR1 is SGHKS and CDR2 is YYEKEE (reference sequence). Trimming pared 2 bases from V and 0 bases from J, leaving 8 bases between.

The DNA of the CDR3 is TGTGCCAGTAGTATAGGCCAGGGATGGTACTACGAGCAGTACTTC. It encodes CASSIGQGWYYEQYF. The rearrangement uses TRBV19 and TRBJ2-7; D perhaps matches TRBD1 (5 bases). Germline CDR1 LNHDA, CDR2 SQIVND (reference sequence). The CDR3 sequence is 15 residues long. Trimming took 1 base from V and 3 from J, leaving 13 bases between them.

Here the CDR3 DNA reads TGTGCCAGCAGCTTAGCCCCAGGGGGGACTGAAGCTTTCTTT. The encoded protein is CASSLAPGGTEAFF. The chain couples TRBV7-8 to TRBJ1-1; 7 positions agree with TRBD1. Germline values: CDR1 SGHVS, CDR2 FQNEAQ. CDR3 length: 14 residues. V shed 0 bases and J 5 bases; nucleotides not matched to a gene: 3.

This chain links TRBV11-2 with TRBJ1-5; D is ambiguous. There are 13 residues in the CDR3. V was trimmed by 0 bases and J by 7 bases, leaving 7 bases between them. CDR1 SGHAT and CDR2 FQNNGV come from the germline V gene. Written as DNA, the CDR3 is TGTGCCAGCAGCTTAGAGAGATCCCAGCCCCAGCATTTT. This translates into CASSLERSQPQHF.

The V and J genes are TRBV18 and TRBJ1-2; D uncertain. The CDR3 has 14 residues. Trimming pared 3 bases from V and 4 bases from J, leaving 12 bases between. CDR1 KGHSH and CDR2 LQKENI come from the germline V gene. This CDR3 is CASSPRLTGYGYTF. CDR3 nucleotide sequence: TGTGCCAGCTCACCCCGTTTGACGGGCTATGGCTACACCTTC.

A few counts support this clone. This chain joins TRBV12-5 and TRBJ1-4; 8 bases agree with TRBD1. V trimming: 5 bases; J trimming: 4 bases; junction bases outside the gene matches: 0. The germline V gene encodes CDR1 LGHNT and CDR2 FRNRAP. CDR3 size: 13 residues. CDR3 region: CASGTGGNEKLFF. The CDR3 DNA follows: TGTGCTAGTGGTACAGGGGGTAATGAAAAACTGTTTTTT.

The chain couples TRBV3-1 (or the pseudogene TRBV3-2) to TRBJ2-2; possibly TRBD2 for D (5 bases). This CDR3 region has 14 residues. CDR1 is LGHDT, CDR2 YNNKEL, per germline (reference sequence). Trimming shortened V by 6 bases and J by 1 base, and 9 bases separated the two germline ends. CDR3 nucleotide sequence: TGTGCCAGCAGACGAGAGGGGAACACCGGGGAGCTGTTTTTT. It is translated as CASRREGNTGELFF.

The CDR3 protein is CASTGQVNTGELFF. The CDR3, as DNA: TGTGCCAGCACGGGACAGGTGAACACCGGGGAGCTGTTTTTT. This chain links TRBV5-4 with TRBJ2-2, with 8 bases identical to TRBD1. CDR3 length: 14 residues. J lost 1 base, V lost 6 bases, and 2 bases had no gene match. Germline CDR1 is SGHNT and CDR2 is YYREEE (reference sequence).

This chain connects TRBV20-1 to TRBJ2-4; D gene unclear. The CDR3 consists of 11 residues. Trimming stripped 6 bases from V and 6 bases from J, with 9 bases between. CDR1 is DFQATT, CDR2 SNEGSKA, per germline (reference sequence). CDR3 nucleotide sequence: TGCAGTGCCGATCTAGTAAACATTCAGTACTTC. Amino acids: CSADLVNIQYF.